A selection of T cell receptor beta chains follows, all from one sample in a study of post-analysis software for immune sequencing data. TCRdb reanalysed the PCR reads using MiXCR and keeps one entry per CDR3 protein. In the table there are roughly 870,000 distinct CDR3 sequences, about 57% of which are singletons. The sample was blood. Receptor source: a girl aged 10 to 17 with multiple sclerosis. CDR3s include the opening cysteine and the closing phenylalanine or tryptophan. The order of the fields is clone size, D gene, V gene, J gene, CDR3 DNA, CDR3 protein. A D gene is named only where the DNA matches it firmly. Rows give clone size only sometimes, using once, few, many, or a class for an expanded clone.

clone_size: NA
d_call: TRBD1
v_call: TRBV7-2
j_call: TRBJ2-5
cdr3_nt: TGTGCCAGCAGCTACACAGGGGGTGAAGAGACCCAGTACTTC
cdr3_aa: CASSYTGGEETQYF

clone_size: NA
d_call: TRBD1
v_call: TRBV5-1
j_call: TRBJ2-7
cdr3_nt: TGCGCCAGCAGCTTAAGCCGACAGGGAATGGGGCAGTACTTC
cdr3_aa: CASSLSRQGMGQYF

clone_size: NA
d_call: NA
v_call: TRBV7-8
j_call: TRBJ1-2
cdr3_nt: TGTGCCAGCACCGACCAGCTAGTAAACTATGGCTACACCTTC
cdr3_aa: CASTDQLVNYGYTF

clone_size: NA
d_call: NA
v_call: TRBV7-6
j_call: TRBJ2-7
cdr3_nt: TGTGCCAGCAGCTTAGAGGTCTACAATGAGCAGTACTTC
cdr3_aa: CASSLEVYNEQYF

clone_size: few
d_call: NA
v_call: TRBV28
j_call: TRBJ2-7
cdr3_nt: TGTGCCAGCAGTCGAGGGGTCTACGAGCAGTACTTC
cdr3_aa: CASSRGVYEQYF

clone_size: NA
d_call: NA
v_call: TRBV12-3/TRBV12-4
j_call: TRBJ1-1
cdr3_nt: TGTGCCAGCAGTTCCCCCCGGGACGGAGTGAACACTGAAGCTTTCTTT
cdr3_aa: CASSSPRDGVNTEAFF

clone_size: few
d_call: NA
v_call: TRBV21-1
j_call: TRBJ2-7
cdr3_nt: TGTGCCAGCAGCAATCGGGAATGCAACGAGCAGTACTTC
cdr3_aa: CASSNRECNEQYF

clone_size: few
d_call: NA
v_call: TRBV29-1
j_call: TRBJ2-3
cdr3_nt: TGCAGCGGTAACGGACCGGGCCCAGATACGCAGTATTTT
cdr3_aa: CSGNGPGPDTQYF

clone_size: few
d_call: NA
v_call: TRBV27
j_call: TRBJ1-2
cdr3_nt: TGTGCCAGCAGTCTAACCGGTGAATATGGCTACACCTTC
cdr3_aa: CASSLTGEYGYTF

clone_size: few
d_call: NA
v_call: TRBV4-1
j_call: TRBJ2-7
cdr3_nt: TGCGCCAGCAGCCAAGTTAAAAGTTTCTCCTACGAGCAGTACTTC
cdr3_aa: CASSQVKSFSYEQYF

clone_size: NA
d_call: NA
v_call: TRBV12-3/TRBV12-4
j_call: TRBJ2-2
cdr3_nt: TGTGCCAGCAGGGGACCGGGACCCAACACCGGGGAGCTGTTTTTT
cdr3_aa: CASRGPGPNTGELFF

clone_size: NA
d_call: NA
v_call: TRBV5-1
j_call: TRBJ2-3
cdr3_nt: TGCGCCAGCAGCTTGGCTGTAGGGGATACGCAGTATTTT
cdr3_aa: CASSLAVGDTQYF

clone_size: few
d_call: NA
v_call: TRBV7-9
j_call: TRBJ2-6
cdr3_nt: TGTGCCAGCAGCTTAGGGGACCAGAGCGTCCTGACTTTC
cdr3_aa: CASSLGDQSVLTF

clone_size: NA
d_call: TRBD1
v_call: TRBV5-1
j_call: TRBJ2-7
cdr3_nt: TGCGCCAGCAGCTTCGGGACAGGGCAATACGAGCAGTACTTC
cdr3_aa: CASSFGTGQYEQYF

clone_size: few
d_call: TRBD2
v_call: TRBV5-1
j_call: TRBJ2-5
cdr3_nt: TGCGCCAGCAGCTTGGGGACTAGCAGTGAGACCCAGTACTTC
cdr3_aa: CASSLGTSSETQYF

clone_size: NA
d_call: TRBD1
v_call: TRBV7-9
j_call: TRBJ1-1
cdr3_nt: TGTGCCAGCAGCCCCTACCGCATAGGGGGCGGGGTGAACACTGAAGCTTTCTTT
cdr3_aa: CASSPYRIGGGVNTEAFF

clone_size: NA
d_call: NA
v_call: TRBV7-3
j_call: TRBJ2-1
cdr3_nt: TGTGCCAGCAGCTTAACCAGGGAAAGCTCCTACAATGAGCAGTTCTTC
cdr3_aa: CASSLTRESSYNEQFF

clone_size: few
d_call: TRBD1
v_call: TRBV3-1
j_call: TRBJ2-7
cdr3_nt: TGTGCCAGCAGCCACCCCGGGACAGGGTTCAGGTCCTACGAGCAGTACTTC
cdr3_aa: CASSHPGTGFRSYEQYF

clone_size: NA
d_call: NA
v_call: TRBV29-1
j_call: TRBJ1-2
cdr3_nt: TGCAGCGCGAGGACAGTTAACTATGGCTACACCTTC
cdr3_aa: CSARTVNYGYTF

clone_size: NA
d_call: TRBD1
v_call: TRBV11-1
j_call: TRBJ2-7
cdr3_nt: TGTACCAGCAGCTTAGGGCAGGGGGCAACGTACGAGCAGTACTTC
cdr3_aa: CTSSLGQGATYEQYF

clone_size: NA
d_call: TRBD1
v_call: TRBV7-2
j_call: TRBJ2-7
cdr3_nt: TGTGCCAGCAGCTCCCCCGGGACAGTGAACGTCTACGAGCAGTACTTC
cdr3_aa: CASSSPGTVNVYEQYF

clone_size: NA
d_call: TRBD2
v_call: TRBV20-1
j_call: TRBJ2-4
cdr3_nt: TGCAGTGCTCTAGCCCCTTCCGGGGGGATAGCCAAAAACATTCAGTACTTC
cdr3_aa: CSALAPSGGIAKNIQYF

clone_size: few
d_call: NA
v_call: TRBV12-3/TRBV12-4
j_call: TRBJ1-5
cdr3_nt: TGTGCCAGCGCAGAGGGACCTCAGCCCCAGCATTTT
cdr3_aa: CASAEGPQPQHF

clone_size: few
d_call: TRBD2
v_call: TRBV6-4
j_call: TRBJ2-6
cdr3_nt: TGTGCCAGCAGCCCACTCGGGGGGGACAACCCTCTCTCTGGGGCCAACGTCCTGACTTTC
cdr3_aa: CASSPLGGDNPLSGANVLTF

clone_size: NA
d_call: NA
v_call: TRBV4-2
j_call: TRBJ2-1
cdr3_nt: TGTGCCAGCAGCCAAGCCGAGCGAGGGACCAATGAGCAGTTCTTC
cdr3_aa: CASSQAERGTNEQFF

clone_size: NA
d_call: NA
v_call: TRBV6-5
j_call: TRBJ2-5
cdr3_nt: TGTGCCAGCAGTTACCGACCCCGGGAGACCCAGTACTTC
cdr3_aa: CASSYRPRETQYF

clone_size: NA
d_call: NA
v_call: TRBV7-9
j_call: TRBJ2-2
cdr3_nt: TGTGCCAGCAGCTTAGTCGCGGGAAACGGGGAGCTGTTTTTT
cdr3_aa: CASSLVAGNGELFF

clone_size: NA
d_call: TRBD2
v_call: TRBV20-1
j_call: TRBJ2-7
cdr3_nt: TGCAGTGTTCGACGGGGACTAGCGGGAGTTGTGAACGAGCAGTACTTC
cdr3_aa: CSVRRGLAGVVNEQYF

clone_size: NA
d_call: NA
v_call: TRBV12-3/TRBV12-4
j_call: TRBJ2-7
cdr3_nt: TGTGCCAGCAGTCGACGACAGGCTAACGACGAGCAGTACTTC
cdr3_aa: CASSRRQANDEQYF

clone_size: once
d_call: TRBD1
v_call: TRBV6-1
j_call: TRBJ1-2
cdr3_nt: TGTGCCAGCAGGCCGGGACAGGGTGGCCACACCTTC
cdr3_aa: CASRPGQGGHTF

clone_size: NA
d_call: NA
v_call: TRBV5-1
j_call: TRBJ2-7
cdr3_nt: TGCGCCAGCAGCTTGAGTCTAGAGACCTACGAGCAGTACTTC
cdr3_aa: CASSLSLETYEQYF

clone_size: NA
d_call: NA
v_call: TRBV7-8
j_call: TRBJ2-7
cdr3_nt: TGTGCCAGCAGCTTACGGGCTTCCAACGAGCAGTACTTC
cdr3_aa: CASSLRASNEQYF